Listed below are T cell receptor beta chains from one sample, sequenced in a study of T cell changes during pregnancy in multiple sclerosis. Profiled with immunoSEQ multiplex PCR; TCRdb holds only in-frame clones, not every one. The sample lists around 110,000 clones, less than 95% occurring once. Sequenced here: peripheral blood, sampled after pregnancy. These receptors all stem from a female donor with multiple sclerosis, enrolled in a pregnancy study. Both conserved end residues are part of each CDR3. Each record gives: J gene, D gene, V gene, clone size, CDR3 DNA, CDR3 protein. D genes are given only for firm matches. Clone size, where shown, is once, few, many, or a class for clones that have expanded.

TRBJ2-3 | TRBD2 | TRBV6-5 | . | TGTGCCAGCAGTTCTCACCCAGCGGGAACCACAGATACGCAGTATTTT | CASSSHPAGTTDTQYF
TRBJ1-1 | TRBD1 | TRBV6-5 | many | TGTGCCAGCAGTCTCAGGGGGATGCACACTGAAGCTTTCTTT | CASSLRGMHTEAFF
TRBJ1-2 | TRBD1 | TRBV5-1 | . | TGCGCCAGCAGCCCCTGGGACAGGTACTATGGCTACACCTTC | CASSPWDRYYGYTF
TRBJ1-4 | . | TRBV18 | . | TGTGCCAGCTCACCCTTAGCAGGGGATAAATGGACTAATGAAAAACTGTTTTTT | CASSPLAGDKWTNEKLFF
TRBJ1-5 | . | TRBV4-1 | . | TGCGCCAGCAGCCAAGTGCTGGGCGGCAATCAGCCCCAGCATTTT | CASSQVLGGNQPQHF
TRBJ2-7 | . | TRBV14 | . | TGTGCCAGCAGCCTGACGGGACTCCCCTACGAGCAGTACTTC | CASSLTGLPYEQYF
TRBJ2-3 | . | TRBV4-1 | . | TGCGCCGCTAGCAGGACTTTCACAGATACGCAGTATTTT | CAASRTFTDTQYF
TRBJ2-4 | TRBD2 | TRBV7-2 | . | TGTGCCAGCAGCTTCCCACTAGCGGGGGGGCGTATTCAGTACTTC | CASSFPLAGGRIQYF
TRBJ1-1 | . | TRBV19 | . | TGTGCCAGTAGTATAGTGGACAGTCCCGGCGTTGAAGCTTTCTTT | CASSIVDSPGVEAFF
TRBJ1-2 | . | TRBV18 | . | TGTGCCAGCTCACCACCGGGGCAGACTAACTATGGCTACACCTTC | CASSPPGQTNYGYTF
TRBJ1-1 | . | TRBV13 | . | TGTGCCAGCAGCTTACCAGGCAGTACCACTGAAGCTTTCTTT | CASSLPGSTTEAFF
TRBJ1-2 | . | TRBV25-1 | few | TGTGCCAGCAGTGAATCGGGGTTAGGCTACACCTTC | CASSESGLGYTF
TRBJ1-1 | TRBD1 | TRBV19 | few | TGTGCCAGCTCCGGGACAGCTTTAAAAGCTTTCTTT | CASSGTALKAFF
TRBJ2-7 | . | TRBV7-9 | . | TGTGCCAGCAGCTTATCCGCAGGTCCCCTCGAGCAGTACTTC | CASSLSAGPLEQYF
TRBJ2-3 | TRBD1 | TRBV7-8 | . | TGTGCCAGCAGCATCCGGGACAGGGGGGCCGATACGCAGTATTTT | CASSIRDRGADTQYF
TRBJ2-2 | . | TRBV5-1 | . | TGCGCCAGCAGCTTGGAGCGGTCGAACACCGGGGAGCTGTTTTTT | CASSLERSNTGELFF
TRBJ1-5 | TRBD1 | TRBV28 | . | TGTGCCAGCAGGAGACAGGGGCAGCCCCAGCATTTT | CASRRQGQPQHF
TRBJ2-7 | . | TRBV6-1 | once | TGTGCCAGCAGTGAAGGTCCCAGCTACGAGCAGTACTTC | CASSEGPSYEQYF
TRBJ1-4 | . | TRBV14 | . | TGTGCCAGCAGCCAAGGGGCGGGAAAACTGTTTTTT | CASSQGAGKLFF
TRBJ2-7 | . | TRBV18 | . | TGTGCCAGCTCACCACCGAGCAGGTCGTACGAGCAGTACTTC | CASSPPSRSYEQYF
TRBJ2-6 | . | TRBV7-3 | . | TGTGCCAGCAGCTCCCCCCTTGAACTCTCTGGGGCCAACGTCCTGACTTTC | CASSSPLELSGANVLTF
TRBJ2-1 | . | TRBV7-9 | once | TGTGCCAGCAGCTTAAGTCACAATGAGGAGTTCTTC | CASSLSHNEEFF
TRBJ2-1 | . | TRBV7-7 | . | TGTGCCAGCAGCTTAGAATTGGGGGCCGCAACGTTGTACAATGAGCAGTTCTTC | CASSLELGAATLYNEQFF
TRBJ2-1 | . | TRBV29-1 | . | TGCAGCGTTCGCAGGGTTGCTGAGCAGTTCTTC | CSVRRVAEQFF
TRBJ1-4 | . | TRBV7-9 | . | TGTGCCAGCAGCCGGCGGGGCGAAAAACTGTTTTTT | CASSRRGEKLFF
TRBJ2-7 | TRBD1 | TRBV9 | . | TGTGCCAGCAGCCCGACAGGGGGTCAGGGGTACGAGCAGTACTTC | CASSPTGGQGYEQYF
TRBJ2-7 | TRBD1 | TRBV27 | . | TGTGCCAGCAGTTTTAGGGGGACAGGGACCTACGAGCAGTACTTC | CASSFRGTGTYEQYF
TRBJ2-2 | . | TRBV2 | . | TGTGCCAGCAGTGGTCCGCGAACTCGGGTCACCGGGGAGCTGTTTTTT | CASSGPRTRVTGELFF
TRBJ2-3 | . | TRBV5-1 | . | TGCGCCAGCAGCTTGAGAGCTTACCGCACAGATACGCAGTATTTT | CASSLRAYRTDTQYF
TRBJ2-7 | . | TRBV30 | . | TGTGCCTGGAGTCCACCCCCTTTTTCCCGGACTTCGGCATACGAGCAGTACTTC | CAWSPPPFSRTSAYEQYF
TRBJ2-7 | TRBD1 | TRBV5-1 | . | TGCGCCAGCAGCTTGGTGTACAGGGGCGAGCAGTACTTC | CASSLVYRGEQYF
TRBJ2-3 | TRBD1 | TRBV5-1 | . | TGCGCCAGCAGCACGGACAGGGCCGGAACAGATACGCAGTATTTT | CASSTDRAGTDTQYF
TRBJ2-2 | . | TRBV4-2 | . | TGTGCCAGCAGCCAAGAAGGGGGAGTAGCTCCCGGGGAGCTGTTTTTT | CASSQEGGVAPGELFF
TRBJ2-1 | TRBD2 | TRBV7-9 | once | TGTGCCAGCAGCTCGACTAGCGGGGGCCCCAATGAGCAGTTCTTC | CASSSTSGGPNEQFF
TRBJ2-3 | . | TRBV6-4 | . | TGTGCCAGCAGTGACTCGCATCTAGCGTATACGCAGTATTTT | CASSDSHLAYTQYF
TRBJ1-1 | TRBD1 | TRBV5-6 | . | TGTGCCAGCAGCTCATCGGGACAGGGTTGGACTGAAGCTTTCTTT | CASSSSGQGWTEAFF
TRBJ1-3 | TRBD1 | TRBV6-5 | . | TGTGCCAGCAGTCCCGACAGGGAGGCTGGAAACACCATATATTTT | CASSPDREAGNTIYF
TRBJ1-1 | . | TRBV7-3 | . | TGTGCCAGCAGCTTATTCAGGGTTTATCGGAACACTGAAGCTTTCTTT | CASSLFRVYRNTEAFF
TRBJ2-7 | TRBD1 | TRBV27 | . | TGTGCCAGCAGTCTTCGACAGGGCGGCTACGAGCAGTACTTC | CASSLRQGGYEQYF
TRBJ2-7 | . | TRBV6-1 | . | TGTGCCAGCAGTGAAACTTCGGGCGAGCAGTACTTC | CASSETSGEQYF